This T cell receptor beta chain was captured in a study of control samples from healthy donors and cancer patients. This clone showed up just a few times. The method was immunoSEQ multiplex PCR; TCRdb's version includes in-frame clones alone and lacks a portion of them. The sample holds over 60,000 clones, 70% to 90% seen once. V dropped 0 bases and J dropped 4; count of bases not matched to a gene: 4. Germline V gene data show CDR1 as SGHRS and CDR2 as YFSETQ. The CDR3 has 15 amino acids. V usage is TRBV5-1 and J usage is TRBJ2-3; 8 nucleotides agree with TRBD2. The clonotype was recovered from an older woman with head and neck cancer. Sequencing input: PBMCs. CDR3 loop: CASSLAAGGADTQYF. The CDR3 DNA sequence: TGCGCCAGCAGCTTGGCCGCGGGAGGTGCAGATACGCAGTATTTT.